The sequence of this T cell receptor (beta chain) was determined in a study of cytomegalovirus exposure and HLA in healthy donors. This clone was counted between two and nine times. No antigen is known for it. PCR involved 60 Vbeta and 13 Jbeta primers. The repertoire was sequenced with immunoSEQ multiplex PCR; TCRdb's copy has only in-frame clones and lacks some. In the table there are 65,000 to 85,000 clones, more than 55% of which are singletons. Study-wide results and limits: A later analysis found common viral pathogens apparently linked to several of the most significant clusters. Later on, analysis showed that most CMV-associated TCR beta chains appeared to be HLA-restricted. Analysis performed later found about 18,000 TCR beta sequences associated with HLA alleles at 0.05 false discovery rate.

The germline V gene has CDR1 SQVTM and CDR2 ANQGSEA. The CDR3 has 14 residues. V shed 7 bases, J shed 4 bases, and the junction held 10 bases outside the gene matches. The chain joins TRBV29-1 to TRBJ2-3, with 8 bases aligning to TRBD2. This clonotype was obtained from a man in his 60s in good health and CMV-seropositive. The sequenced sample was PBMCs. This CDR3 reads CSAPGGEQADTQYF. CDR3 DNA: TGCAGCGCCCCGGGGGGGGAGCAGGCAGATACGCAGTATTTT.